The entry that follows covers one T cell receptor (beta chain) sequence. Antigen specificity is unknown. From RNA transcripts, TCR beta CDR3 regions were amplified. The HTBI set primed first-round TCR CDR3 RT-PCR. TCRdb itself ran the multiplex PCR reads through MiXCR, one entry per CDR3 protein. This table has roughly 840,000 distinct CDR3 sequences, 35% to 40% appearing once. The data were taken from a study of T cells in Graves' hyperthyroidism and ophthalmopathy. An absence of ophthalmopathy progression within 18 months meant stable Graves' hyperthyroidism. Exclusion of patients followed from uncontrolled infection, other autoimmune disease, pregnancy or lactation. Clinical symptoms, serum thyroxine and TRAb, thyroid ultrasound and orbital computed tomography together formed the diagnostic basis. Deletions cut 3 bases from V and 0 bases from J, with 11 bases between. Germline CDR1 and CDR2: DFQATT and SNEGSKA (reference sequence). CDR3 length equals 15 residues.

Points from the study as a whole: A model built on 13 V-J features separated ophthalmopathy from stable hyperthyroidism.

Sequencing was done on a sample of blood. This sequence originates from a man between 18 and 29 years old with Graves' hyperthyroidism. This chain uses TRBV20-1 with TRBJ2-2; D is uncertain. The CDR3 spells CSASGASANTGELFF. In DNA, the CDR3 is TGCAGTGCTAGTGGTGCCAGCGCGAACACCGGGGAGCTGTTTTTT.